This section outlines one T cell receptor beta chain sequence together with its context. Its antigen is not known. Between the trimmed V and J ends, which lost 5 bases and 1 base, there was a span of 18 bases. The V gene's germline CDR1 is SEHNR and CDR2 FQNEAQ (reference sequence). This CDR3 has 17 amino acids. As to time point: week 35, safety follow-up. Every vaccine dose comprised 300 ug of mutant IDH1 20-mer peptide plus topical imiquimod. Data came from immunoSEQ multiplex PCR; TCRdb stores just in-frame clones and leaves some out. The table has tens of thousands of clones, 86% seen once. The entry originates in a study of a mutant IDH1 vaccine in newly diagnosed glioma. Study context: Radiotherapy, temozolomide, or both had been given previously, and both were given to most.

The clonotype was recovered from a man aged 40-49 years with glioma. The V gene is TRBV7-9, the J gene TRBJ2-1; D perhaps matches TRBD1 (6 bases). Source: PBMCs, taken from a glioma patient whose treatment included an IDH1 peptide vaccine. The CDR3 is CASSPRPGQRSYNEQFF. The DNA of the CDR3 is TGTGCCAGCAGCCCCCGCCCCGGACAGCGGTCCTACAATGAGCAGTTCTTC.